This TCR beta chain was observed in a study of blood T cell repertoires in COVID-19. Study information: Specimens from acute and convalescent COVID-19 originated in the United States, Italy and Spain.

Trimming cost V 7 bases and J 4 bases, with 17 bases left between them. The CDR3 runs 14 residues. Germline CDR1 reads SGHTA; CDR2 reads FQGNSA. Per the authors' pipeline: Nucleated cell number was recorded as an estimate derived from reference gene primer amplification. Sequencing was performed with immunoSEQ multiplex PCR; in TCRdb, only in-frame clones are kept and a portion is missing. V and J calls and clone size are as listed in that table; D and trimming were resolved from the DNA. This repertoire shows fewer than 250,000 clones, around four fifths found once; its top ten account for approximately 10%.

The rearrangement links TRBV7-2 to TRBJ2-7, with D tentatively TRBD1 (6 bases). The clonotype originates from a woman of 80 years or more with COVID-19, enrolled during active disease. The sample taken for sequencing was peripheral blood. The CDR3 DNA is TGTGCCAGCACGCCGGAGCGAAGGGGGTACGAGCAGTACTTC. Translated: CASTPERRGYEQYF.